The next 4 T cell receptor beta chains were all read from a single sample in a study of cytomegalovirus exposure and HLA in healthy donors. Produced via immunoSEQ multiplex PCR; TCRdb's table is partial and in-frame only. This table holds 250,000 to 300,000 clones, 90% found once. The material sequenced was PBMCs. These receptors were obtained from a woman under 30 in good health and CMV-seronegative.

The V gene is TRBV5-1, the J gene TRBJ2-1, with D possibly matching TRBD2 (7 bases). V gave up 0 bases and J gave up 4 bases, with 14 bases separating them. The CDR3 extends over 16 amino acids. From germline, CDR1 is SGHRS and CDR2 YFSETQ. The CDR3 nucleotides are TGCGCCAGCAGCTTGGATATACGGGGGGCTTACAATGAGCAGTTCTTC. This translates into CASSLDIRGAYNEQFF.

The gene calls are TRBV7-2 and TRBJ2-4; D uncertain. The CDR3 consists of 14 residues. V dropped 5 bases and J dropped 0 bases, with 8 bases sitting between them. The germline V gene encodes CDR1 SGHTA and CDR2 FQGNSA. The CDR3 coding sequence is TGTGCCAGCAGCCGCGAGCTAGCCAAAAACATTCAGTACTTC. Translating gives CASSRELAKNIQYF. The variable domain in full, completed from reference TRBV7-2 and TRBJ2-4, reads GAGVSQSPSNKVTEKGKDVELRCDPISGHTALYWYRQSLGQGLEFLIYFQGNSAPDKSGLPSDRFSAERTGGSVSTLTIQRTQQEDSAVYLCASSRELAKNIQYFGAGTRLSVL.

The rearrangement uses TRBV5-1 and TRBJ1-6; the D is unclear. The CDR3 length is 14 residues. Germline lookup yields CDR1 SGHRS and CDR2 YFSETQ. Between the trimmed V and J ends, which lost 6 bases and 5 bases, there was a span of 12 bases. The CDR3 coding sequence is TGCGCCAGCAAACGGACGGGAGATAATTCACCCCTCCACTTT. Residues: CASKRTGDNSPLHF.

CDR3 amino acids: CASSYDRGNTIYF. The CDR3 nucleotides are TGTGCCAGCAGTTACGACAGAGGAAACACCATATATTTT. V usage is TRBV6-6 and J usage is TRBJ1-3; the D gene is possibly TRBD1 (5 bases). Germline values: CDR1 MNHNY, CDR2 SVGAGI (reference sequence). The CDR3 runs to 13 residues. Between the trimmed V and J ends, which lost 2 bases and 4 bases, there was a span of 6 bases.